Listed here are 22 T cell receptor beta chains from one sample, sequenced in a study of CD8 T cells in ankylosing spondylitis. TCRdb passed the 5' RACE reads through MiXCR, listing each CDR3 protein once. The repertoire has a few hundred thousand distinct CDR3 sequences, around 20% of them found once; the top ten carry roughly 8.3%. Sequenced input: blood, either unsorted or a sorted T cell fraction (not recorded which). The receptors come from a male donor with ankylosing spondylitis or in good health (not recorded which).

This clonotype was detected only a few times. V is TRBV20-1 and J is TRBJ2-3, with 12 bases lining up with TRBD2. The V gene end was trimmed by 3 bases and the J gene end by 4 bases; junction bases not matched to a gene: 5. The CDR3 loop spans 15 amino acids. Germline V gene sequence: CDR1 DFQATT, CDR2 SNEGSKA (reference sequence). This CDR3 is CSARRTSGDSDTQYF. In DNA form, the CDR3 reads TGCAGTGCTAGGAGGACTAGCGGGGACTCAGATACGCAGTATTTT.

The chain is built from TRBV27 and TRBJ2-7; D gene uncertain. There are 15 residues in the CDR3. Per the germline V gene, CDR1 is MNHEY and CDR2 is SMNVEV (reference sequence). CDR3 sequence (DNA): TGTGCCAGCACTCCCCAAACAAGGACGGCCTACGGGCAGTACGTC. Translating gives CASTPQTRTAYGQYV.

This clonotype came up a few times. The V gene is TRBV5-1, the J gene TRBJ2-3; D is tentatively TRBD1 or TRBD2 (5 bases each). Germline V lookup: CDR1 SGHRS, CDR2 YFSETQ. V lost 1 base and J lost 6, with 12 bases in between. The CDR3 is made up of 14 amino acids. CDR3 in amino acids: CASSLRDGKDTQYF. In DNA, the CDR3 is TGCGCCAGCAGCTTGAGGGACGGGAAGGATACGCAGTATTTT.

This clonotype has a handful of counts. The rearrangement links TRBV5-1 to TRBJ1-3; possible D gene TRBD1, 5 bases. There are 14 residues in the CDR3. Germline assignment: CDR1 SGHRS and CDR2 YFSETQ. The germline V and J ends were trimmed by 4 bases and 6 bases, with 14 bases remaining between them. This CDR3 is CASSAAGRQNTIYF. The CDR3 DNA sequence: TGCGCCAGCAGCGCAGCGGGACGGCAAAACACCATATATTTT.

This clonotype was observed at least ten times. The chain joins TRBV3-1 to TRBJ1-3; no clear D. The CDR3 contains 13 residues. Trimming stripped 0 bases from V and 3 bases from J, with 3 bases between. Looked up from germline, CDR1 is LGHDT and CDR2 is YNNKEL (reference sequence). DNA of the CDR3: TGTGCCAGCAGCCAAGATCATGGAAACACCATATATTTT. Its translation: CASSQDHGNTIYF.

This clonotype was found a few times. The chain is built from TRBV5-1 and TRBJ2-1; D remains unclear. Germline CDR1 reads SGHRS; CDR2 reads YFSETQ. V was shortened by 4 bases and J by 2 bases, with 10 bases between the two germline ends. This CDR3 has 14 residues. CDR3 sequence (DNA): TGCGCCAGCAGCCCTGGGTATCCCTACAATGAGCAGTTCTTC. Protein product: CASSPGYPYNEQFF.

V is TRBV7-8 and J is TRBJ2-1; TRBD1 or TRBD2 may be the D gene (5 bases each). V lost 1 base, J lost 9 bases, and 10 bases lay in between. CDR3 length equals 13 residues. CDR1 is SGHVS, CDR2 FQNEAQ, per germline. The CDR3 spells CASSLGGGVEQFF. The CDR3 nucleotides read TGTGCCAGCAGCTTAGGTGGGGGTGTTGAGCAGTTCTTC. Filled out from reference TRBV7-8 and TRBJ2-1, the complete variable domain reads GAGVSQSPRYKVAKRGQDVALRCDPISGHVSLFWYQQALGQGPEFLTYFQNEAQLDKSGLPSDRFFAERPEGSVSTLKIQRTQQEDSAVYLCASSLGGGVEQFFGPGTRLTVL.

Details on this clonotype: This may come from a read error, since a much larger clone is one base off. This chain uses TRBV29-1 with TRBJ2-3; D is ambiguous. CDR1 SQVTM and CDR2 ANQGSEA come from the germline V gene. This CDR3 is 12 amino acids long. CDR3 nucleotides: TGCAGCGTTGAAGATTCACGCGATATGCAGTATTTT. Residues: CSVEDSRDMQYF.

The CDR3 loop is CSASPSTDTQYF. Written as DNA, the CDR3 is TGCAGTGCTAGCCCTAGCACAGATACGCAGTATTTT. The chain links TRBV20-1 to TRBJ2-3; unclear D gene. The V end was cut by 3 bases, the J end by 0 bases, with 4 bases between. The CDR3 loop spans 12 amino acids. The germline CDR1 and CDR2 sequences are DFQATT and SNEGSKA (reference sequence).

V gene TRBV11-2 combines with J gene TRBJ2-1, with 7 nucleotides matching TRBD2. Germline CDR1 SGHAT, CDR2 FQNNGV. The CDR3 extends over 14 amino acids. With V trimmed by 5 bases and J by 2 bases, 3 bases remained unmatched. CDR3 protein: CASSRGEPYNEQFF. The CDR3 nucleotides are TGTGCCAGCAGCCGGGGGGAACCCTACAATGAGCAGTTCTTC.

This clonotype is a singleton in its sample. CDR3 nucleotide sequence: TGCAGTGCTAGAGAGAGAGGGGTCCGTGGGACTGAAGCTTTCTTT. The encoded protein is CSARERGVRGTEAFF. The rearrangement uses TRBV20-1 and TRBJ1-1; the D gene is possibly TRBD1 (5 bases). CDR3 length: 15 amino acids. The ends were cut back, 0 bases at V and 5 bases at J, with 16 bases in the middle. Germline V gene lookup returns CDR1 DFQATT and CDR2 SNEGSKA (reference sequence).

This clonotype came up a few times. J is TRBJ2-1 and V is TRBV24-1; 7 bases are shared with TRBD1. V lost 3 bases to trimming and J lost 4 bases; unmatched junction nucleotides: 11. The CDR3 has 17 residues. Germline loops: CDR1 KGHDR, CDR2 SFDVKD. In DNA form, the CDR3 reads TGTGCCACCAGTGATCACCGACCGGGACAGAGGTACAATGAGCAGTTCTTC. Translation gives CATSDHRPGQRYNEQFF.

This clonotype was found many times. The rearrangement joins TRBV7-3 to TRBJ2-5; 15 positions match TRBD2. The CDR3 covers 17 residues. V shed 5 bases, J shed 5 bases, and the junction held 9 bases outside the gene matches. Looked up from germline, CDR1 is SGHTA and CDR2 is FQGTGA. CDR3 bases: TGTGCCAGCAGCCGCGGACTAGCGGGAGGGGTGGGGGAGACCCAGTACTTC. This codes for CASSRGLAGGVGETQYF. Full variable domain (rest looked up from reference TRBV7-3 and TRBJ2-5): GAGVSQTPSNKVTEKGKYVELRCDPISGHTALYWYRQSLGQGPEFLIYFQGTGAADDSGLPNDRFFAVRPEGSVSTLKIQRTERGDSAVYLCASSRGLAGGVGETQYFGPGTRLLVL.

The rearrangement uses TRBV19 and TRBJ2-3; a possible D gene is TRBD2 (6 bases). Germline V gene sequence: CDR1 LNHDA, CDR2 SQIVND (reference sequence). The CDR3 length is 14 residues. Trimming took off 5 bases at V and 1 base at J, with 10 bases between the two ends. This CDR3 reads CASSLDYGTDTQYF. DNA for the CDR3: TGTGCCAGTAGTTTGGACTACGGCACAGATACGCAGTATTTT.

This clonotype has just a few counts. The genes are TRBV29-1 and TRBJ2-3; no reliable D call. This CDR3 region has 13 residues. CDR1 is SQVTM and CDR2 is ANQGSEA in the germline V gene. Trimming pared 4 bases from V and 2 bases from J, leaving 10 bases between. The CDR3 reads CSVAGTVTDTQYF. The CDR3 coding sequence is TGCAGCGTTGCCGGTACGGTCACAGATACGCAGTATTTT.

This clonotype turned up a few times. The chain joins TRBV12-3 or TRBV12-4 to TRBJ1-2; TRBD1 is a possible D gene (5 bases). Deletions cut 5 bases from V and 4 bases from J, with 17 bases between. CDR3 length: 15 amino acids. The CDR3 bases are TGTGCCAGCAGTCCCGGAGTTGGGGGGGGCTATGGCTACACCTTC. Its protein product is CASSPGVGGGYGYTF.

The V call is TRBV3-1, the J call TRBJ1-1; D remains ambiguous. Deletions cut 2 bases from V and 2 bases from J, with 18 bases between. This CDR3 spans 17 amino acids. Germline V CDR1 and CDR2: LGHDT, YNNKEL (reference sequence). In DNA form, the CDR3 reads TGTGCCAGCAGCCAAACCACACCCCGGGTAGGTAACACTGAAGCTTTCTTT. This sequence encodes CASSQTTPRVGNTEAFF. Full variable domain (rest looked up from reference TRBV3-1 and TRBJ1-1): DTAVSQTPKYLVTQMGNDKSIKCEQNLGHDTMYWYKQDSKKFLKIMFSYNNKELIINETVPNRFSPKSPDKAHLNLHINSLELGDSAVYFCASSQTTPRVGNTEAFFGQGTRLTVV.

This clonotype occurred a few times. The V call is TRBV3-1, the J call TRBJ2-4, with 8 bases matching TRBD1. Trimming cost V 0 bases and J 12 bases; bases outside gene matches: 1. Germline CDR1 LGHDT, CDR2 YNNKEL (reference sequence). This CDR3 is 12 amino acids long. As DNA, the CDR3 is TGTGCCAGCAGCCAAGAGACAGGGGCTCAGTACTTC. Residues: CASSQETGAQYF.

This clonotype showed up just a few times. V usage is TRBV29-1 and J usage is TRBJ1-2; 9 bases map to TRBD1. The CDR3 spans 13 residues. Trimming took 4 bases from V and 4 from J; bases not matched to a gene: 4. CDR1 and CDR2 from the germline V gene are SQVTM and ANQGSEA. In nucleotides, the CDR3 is TGCAGCGTTGCGGACAGGGGATCCTATGGCTACACCTTC. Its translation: CSVADRGSYGYTF.

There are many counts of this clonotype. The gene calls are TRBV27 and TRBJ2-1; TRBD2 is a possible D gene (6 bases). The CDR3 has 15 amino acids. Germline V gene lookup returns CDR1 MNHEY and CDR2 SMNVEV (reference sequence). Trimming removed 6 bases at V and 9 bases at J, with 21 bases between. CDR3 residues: CASRLPGTPSVEQFF. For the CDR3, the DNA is TGTGCCAGCAGACTCCCCGGGACTCCCTCCGTTGAGCAGTTCTTC.

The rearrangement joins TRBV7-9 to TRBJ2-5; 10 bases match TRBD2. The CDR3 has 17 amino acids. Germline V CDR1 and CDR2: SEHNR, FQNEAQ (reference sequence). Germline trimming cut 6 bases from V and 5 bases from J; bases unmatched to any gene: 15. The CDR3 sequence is CASRRTSGVPMVETQYF. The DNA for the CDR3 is TGTGCCAGCAGGAGAACTAGCGGGGTCCCAATGGTGGAGACCCAGTACTTC.

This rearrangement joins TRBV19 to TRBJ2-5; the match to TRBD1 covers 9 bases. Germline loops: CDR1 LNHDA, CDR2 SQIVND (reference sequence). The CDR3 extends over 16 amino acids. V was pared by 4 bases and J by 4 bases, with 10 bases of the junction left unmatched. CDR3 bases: TGTGCCAGTAGTACTCAAGCGACAGGGGGTGGAGAGACCCAGTACTTC. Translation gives CASSTQATGGGETQYF.